This TCR beta chain was recovered during a study of cytomegalovirus exposure and HLA in healthy donors. The PCR employed 60 Vbeta primers together with 13 Jbeta primers. Profiled with immunoSEQ multiplex PCR; TCRdb holds only in-frame clones, not every one. The sample lists 120,000 or so clones, approximately 72% occurring once. The CDR3 length is 13 residues. Germline V CDR1 and CDR2: LGHNA, YNFKEQ. The V gene lost 1 base and the J gene lost 11 bases, with 14 bases spanning the gap. The sequence was collected from a woman in her fifties or sixties in good health and CMV-seropositive. The sequenced sample consisted of PBMCs. This sequence joins TRBV4-2 and TRBJ1-1; D may be TRBD1 (6 bases). In DNA, the CDR3 is TGTGCCAGCAGCCAAGCTAGCCAGGGGCCGGCTTTCTTT. This translates into CASSQASQGPAFF.